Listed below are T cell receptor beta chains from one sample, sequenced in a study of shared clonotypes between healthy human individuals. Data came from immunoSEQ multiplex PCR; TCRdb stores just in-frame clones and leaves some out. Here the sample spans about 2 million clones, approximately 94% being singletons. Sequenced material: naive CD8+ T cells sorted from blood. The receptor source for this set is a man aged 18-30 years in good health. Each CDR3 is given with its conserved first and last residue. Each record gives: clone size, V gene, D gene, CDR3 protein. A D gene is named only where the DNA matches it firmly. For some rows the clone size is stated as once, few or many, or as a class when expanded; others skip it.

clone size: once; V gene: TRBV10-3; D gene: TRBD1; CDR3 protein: CAISETRDSYEQYF
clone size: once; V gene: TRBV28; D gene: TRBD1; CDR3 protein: CASSLQGASNQPQHF
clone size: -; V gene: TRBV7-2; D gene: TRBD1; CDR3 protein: CASSLAASPTGKYEQYF
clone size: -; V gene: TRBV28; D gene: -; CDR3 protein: CASSPDGIHEQYF
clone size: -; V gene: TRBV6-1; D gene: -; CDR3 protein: CASKAGLGAGYEQYF
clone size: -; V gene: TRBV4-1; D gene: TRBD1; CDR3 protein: CASSQVSGQGYNEAFF
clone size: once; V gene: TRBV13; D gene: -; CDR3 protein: CASSLYSGGTELDF
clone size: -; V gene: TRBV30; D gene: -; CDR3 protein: CAWSNGGSSTDTQYF
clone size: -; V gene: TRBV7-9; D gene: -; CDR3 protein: CASSLGTFEETQYF
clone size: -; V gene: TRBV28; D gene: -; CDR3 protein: CASREIQGGTEAFF
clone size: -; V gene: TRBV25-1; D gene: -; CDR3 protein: CASSPTGNTEAFF
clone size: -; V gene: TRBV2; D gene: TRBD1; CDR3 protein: CASSVDRGEDEQYF
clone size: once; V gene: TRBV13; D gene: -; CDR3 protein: CASSPQQETQYF
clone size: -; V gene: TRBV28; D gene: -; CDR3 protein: CASSFRVDFGGELFF
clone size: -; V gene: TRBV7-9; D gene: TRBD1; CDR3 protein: CASSLRDRYTDTQYF
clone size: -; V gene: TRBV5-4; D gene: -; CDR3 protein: CASSFPGLGGELFF
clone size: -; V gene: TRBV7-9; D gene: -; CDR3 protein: CASSWNEQFF
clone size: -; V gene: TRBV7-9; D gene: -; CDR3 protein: CASSPNLGIHNSPLHF
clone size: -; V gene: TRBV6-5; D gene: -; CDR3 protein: CASSYSWGNEKLFF
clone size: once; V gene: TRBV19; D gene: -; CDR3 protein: CASSIPNGNTGELFF
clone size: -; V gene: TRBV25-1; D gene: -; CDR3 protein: CASSSLGNQPQHF
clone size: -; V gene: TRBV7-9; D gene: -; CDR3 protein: CASTIGGGNQPQHF
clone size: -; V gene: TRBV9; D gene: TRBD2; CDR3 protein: CASSSQRESRNEQFF
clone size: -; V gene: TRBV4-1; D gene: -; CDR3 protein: CASSQDPLSATQYF
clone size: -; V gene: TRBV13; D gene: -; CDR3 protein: CASSLGFGQMNTEAFF